Each of the 25 T cell receptor beta chains below was sequenced from the same sample in a study of OX40 agonist ivuxolimab in advanced cancers. TCRdb's table, derived via immunoSEQ multiplex PCR, lists solely in-frame clones and lacks some. This table holds some 35,000 clones, more than 60% found once. The sample consisted of CD4+ or CD8+ T cells sorted from blood, taken in a trial of the OX40 agonist ivuxolimab. These TCRs come from an adult with an advanced solid tumor such as melanoma, head and neck, liver or kidney cancer.

This rearrangement joins TRBV6-1 to TRBJ1-6; 7 bases align to TRBD1. The CDR3 consists of 13 residues. J lost 7 bases, V lost 8 bases, and 5 bases had no gene match. Germline V gene lookup returns CDR1 MNHNS and CDR2 SASEGT. The DNA for the CDR3 is TGTGCCAGCGCTGGGACAGAAAATTCACCCCTCCACTTT. Its protein is CASAGTENSPLHF.

The chain has TRBV28 and TRBJ1-6; D is uncertain. The CDR3 length is 20 residues. Trimming pared 2 bases from V and 9 bases from J, leaving 29 bases between. Germline V lookup: CDR1 MDHEN, CDR2 SYDVKM. The CDR3 coding sequence is TGTGCCAGCAGTTTACCGATGGACGCGGTTTCTTTCCGGACGTCTTCACCCCTCCACTTT. This gives the protein CASSLPMDAVSFRTSSPLHF.

This clone was detected a few times. The chain has TRBV18 and TRBJ1-2; D is uncertain. The ends were cut back, 8 bases at V and 5 bases at J, with 18 bases in the middle. Germline CDR1 KGHSH, CDR2 LQKENI. The CDR3 spans 14 residues. Here the CDR3 reads CASTRAKGAYGYTF. CDR3 bases: TGTGCCAGCACGCGCGCGAAAGGAGCTTATGGCTACACCTTC.

The chain carries TRBV6-4 and TRBJ2-3; D is ambiguous. CDR3 size: 14 residues. The ends were cut back, 0 bases at V and 0 bases at J, with 4 bases in the middle. Germline loops: CDR1 MRHNA, CDR2 SNTAGT. As DNA, the CDR3 is TGTGCCAGCAGTGACTCACTGAGCACAGATACGCAGTATTTT. Amino acids: CASSDSLSTDTQYF.

The V call is TRBV28, the J call TRBJ1-2; the D gene is possibly TRBD1 (5 bases). The CDR3 runs to 16 residues. Germline V gene lookup returns CDR1 MDHEN and CDR2 SYDVKM. V was clipped by 7 bases and J by 4 bases, with 22 bases between them. CDR3 protein: CASIEADTIPLYGYTF. CDR3 coding DNA: TGTGCCAGCATCGAAGCGGACACGATCCCGCTCTATGGCTACACCTTC.

This clone has only one observation. The rearrangement uses TRBV28 and TRBJ1-2; D call uncertain. The CDR3 spans 11 residues. Germline CDR1 is MDHEN and CDR2 is SYDVKM. V lost 6 bases, J lost 5 bases, and 7 bases lay in between. The DNA for the CDR3 is TGTGCCAGCAGGGCCCCTTATGGCTACACCTTC. It codes for CASRAPYGYTF.

Notes on this clone: At one end, the junction sequence differs from germline, possibly due to a read error. Other DNA sequences from this sample encode an identical CDR3 as well. The rearrangement links TRBV2 to TRBJ1-1; no firm D call. The germline V gene encodes CDR1 SNHLY and CDR2 FYNNEI. The CDR3 runs 15 residues. CDR3 amino acids: CASSEVVDSNTEAFF. CDR3 DNA: TGTGCCAGCAGTGAAGTGGTGGATTCGAACACTGAAGCCTTCTTT.

The chain combines TRBV10-3 with TRBJ2-7; maybe TRBD2 (5 bases). Germline assignment: CDR1 ENHRY and CDR2 SYGVKD. V was cut by 4 bases and J by 4 bases, with 17 bases left in between. The CDR3 is 15 residues long. The CDR3 loop reads CAISGTPGALYEQYF. The CDR3 DNA sequence: TGTGCCATCAGTGGGACTCCGGGTGCGCTTTACGAGCAGTACTTC.

The chain links TRBV19 to TRBJ1-1; 7 bases align to TRBD1. CDR1 and CDR2 (germline): LNHDA, SQIVND (reference sequence). The CDR3 loop spans 13 amino acids. The junction had 5 bases not matched to a gene; V was cut back by 7 bases and J by 3 bases. The chain's CDR3 is CASIRQGYTEAFF. The CDR3 DNA reads as TGTGCCAGTATTAGACAGGGCTACACTGAAGCTTTCTTT.

The chain employs TRBV7-9 and TRBJ1-1; D not certain. CDR3 length equals 14 residues. Germline CDR1 reads SEHNR; CDR2 reads FQNEAQ (reference sequence). V gave up 5 bases and J gave up 1 base, with 11 bases separating them. The CDR3 DNA is TGTGCCAGCAGCCTCATGTCGGGGAACACTGAAGCTTTCTTT. It yields the protein CASSLMSGNTEAFF.

This clone was observed once. V and J are TRBV7-9 and TRBJ1-6; TRBD1 might be the D (5 bases). CDR3 length equals 15 residues. V was trimmed by 1 base and J by 7 bases, leaving 11 bases between them. In germline, CDR1 is SEHNR, CDR2 FQNEAQ (reference sequence). The CDR3 DNA is TGTGCCAGCAGCTTAGACAGGAAGGGAAATTCACCCCTCCACTTT. Its translation is CASSLDRKGNSPLHF.

The chain has TRBV2 and TRBJ2-3; D ambiguous. Germline V gives CDR1 SNHLY, CDR2 FYNNEI. This CDR3 is built from 18 residues. V shed 2 bases and J shed 1 base, with 19 bases lying between them. The CDR3 DNA is TGTGCCAGCAGTGAAAATAGGTTGTCTGCGACCCGCACAGATACGCAGTATTTT. It yields the protein CASSENRLSATRTDTQYF.

The chain combines TRBV5-1 with TRBJ2-5, with 7 bases identical to TRBD2. The V and J ends lost 2 bases and 2 bases, in that order; junction bases with no gene match: 12. This CDR3 is 17 amino acids long. The germline V gene has CDR1 SGHRS and CDR2 YFSETQ. CDR3 nucleotides: TGCGCCAGCAGCTTAAATAGAAGCGGGGTCTCACAAGAGACCCAGTACTTC. Its protein is CASSLNRSGVSQETQYF.

This clone was seen only once. The V and J genes are TRBV6-5 and TRBJ1-1; the D is unclear. Trimming stripped 6 bases from V and 5 bases from J, with 19 bases between. The length of the CDR3 is 15 residues. CDR1 and CDR2 from the germline V gene are MNHEY and SVGAGI. CDR3 sequence reads: CASRSPFRQETEAFF. In nucleotides, the CDR3 is TGTGCCAGCAGATCCCCCTTTCGGCAGGAGACTGAAGCTTTCTTT.

The rearrangement joins TRBV5-5 to TRBJ1-4; a possible D gene is TRBD1 (6 bases). The CDR3 extends over 15 amino acids. Germline V lookup: CDR1 SGHKS, CDR2 YYEKEE (reference sequence). Between the trimmed V and J ends, which lost 4 bases and 8 bases, there was a span of 18 bases. In DNA, the CDR3 is TGTGCCAGCAGCCTACCGCGGGACAACCCAGAAAAACTGTTTTTT. Amino acid sequence: CASSLPRDNPEKLFF.

This clone rates as medium-sized. The chain joins TRBV19 to TRBJ2-3; the D gene is possibly TRBD2 (6 bases). CDR1 and CDR2 (germline): LNHDA, SQIVND (reference sequence). The V and J ends lost 2 bases and 2 bases respectively, with 11 bases between them. The CDR3 runs 15 residues. The CDR3 DNA reads as TGTGCCAGTAGTATATCGGGACTTAACACAGATACGCAGTATTTT. Its protein is CASSISGLNTDTQYF.

This clone was detected a few times. V gene TRBV11-2 combines with J gene TRBJ1-4; D possibly corresponds to TRBD1 (5 bases). The germline V gene has CDR1 SGHAT and CDR2 FQNNGV. Deletions cut 3 bases from V and 6 bases from J, with 11 bases between. The CDR3 totals 14 residues. The CDR3 loop is CASSLTWGYEKLFF. The DNA of the CDR3 is TGTGCCAGCAGCTTGACCTGGGGGTATGAAAAACTGTTTTTT. The full variable domain, completed using reference TRBV11-2 and TRBJ1-4, is EAGVAQSPRYKIIEKRQSVAFWCNPISGHATLYWYQQILGQGPKLLIQFQNNGVVDDSQLPKDRFSAERLKGVDSTLKIQPAKLEDSAVYLCASSLTWGYEKLFFGSGTQLSVL.

This chain connects TRBV5-4 to TRBJ2-2; 9 nucleotides line up with TRBD1. After removal of 0 bases from V and 4 bases from J, the junction contained 4 bases not matched to a gene. Germline V gene lookup returns CDR1 SGHNT and CDR2 YYREEE (reference sequence). The CDR3 runs to 16 residues. CDR3 nucleotide sequence: TGTGCCAGCAGCTTGGACAGGGGGCTAGGCACCGGGGAGCTGTTTTTT. Its protein product is CASSLDRGLGTGELFF.

The chain couples TRBV6-6 to TRBJ2-2; 7 positions match TRBD1. J was trimmed by 7 bases and V by 5 bases; bases with no gene match: 7. This CDR3 has 14 residues. The germline V gene has CDR1 MNHNY and CDR2 SVGAGI (reference sequence). The CDR3: CASSVTGVGGELFF. For the CDR3, the DNA is TGTGCCAGCAGTGTAACAGGGGTAGGCGGGGAGCTGTTTTTT.

The V and J genes are TRBV18 and TRBJ2-5; D is possibly TRBD1 (6 bases). The CDR3 has 15 residues. Trimming pared 0 bases from V and 2 bases from J, leaving 10 bases between. CDR1 KGHSH and CDR2 LQKENI come from the germline V gene. The CDR3 DNA reads as TGTGCCAGCTCACCACCGACAGGTTTACAAGAGACCCAGTACTTC. It codes for CASSPPTGLQETQYF.

This rearrangement joins TRBV5-1 to TRBJ2-5, with D possibly TRBD2 on 5 matching bases. The CDR3 length is 15 residues. The V gene's germline CDR1 is SGHRS and CDR2 YFSETQ. V lost 0 bases, J lost 4 bases, and 13 bases lay in between. CDR3: CASSLAGGSGETQYF. The CDR3 nucleotides read TGCGCCAGCAGCTTGGCCGGCGGGTCCGGAGAGACCCAGTACTTC.

This chain uses TRBV19 with TRBJ1-1; D unresolved. The CDR3 sequence is 12 residues long. Germline V CDR1 and CDR2: LNHDA, SQIVND (reference sequence). Deletions cut 8 bases from V and 4 bases from J, with 11 bases between. The DNA for the CDR3 is TGTGCCAGTTCGTATGGTATCACTGAAGCTTTCTTT. The encoded protein is CASSYGITEAFF.

The V call is TRBV6-5, the J call TRBJ2-6; D gene ambiguous. The CDR3 is made up of 16 amino acids. CDR1 and CDR2 from the germline V gene are MNHEY and SVGAGI. Trimming pared 0 bases from V and 4 bases from J, leaving 10 bases between. The CDR3 DNA sequence: TGTGCCAGCAGTTACTCGCGTCCGTCGGGGGCCAACGTCCTGACTTTC. This encodes CASSYSRPSGANVLTF.

This clone was found a few times. The chain carries TRBV7-9 and TRBJ2-3; no clear D gene. Germline V gene sequence: CDR1 SEHNR, CDR2 FQNEAQ (reference sequence). The CDR3 is made up of 14 amino acids. V lost 1 base, J lost 5 bases, and 10 bases lay in between. CDR3: CASSLDGEGDTQYF. CDR3 sequence (DNA): TGTGCCAGCAGCTTAGATGGGGAAGGAGATACGCAGTATTTT.

The chain uses TRBV19 and TRBJ2-1; 13 positions agree with TRBD2. This CDR3 is built from 15 residues. With 8 bases clipped from V and 1 base from J, the junction kept 2 bases outside the gene matches. CDR1 is LNHDA, CDR2 SQIVND, per germline (reference sequence). As DNA, the CDR3 is TGTGCCAGTGGGACTAGCGGGGTTTCCTACAATGAGCAGTTCTTC. Residues: CASGTSGVSYNEQFF.